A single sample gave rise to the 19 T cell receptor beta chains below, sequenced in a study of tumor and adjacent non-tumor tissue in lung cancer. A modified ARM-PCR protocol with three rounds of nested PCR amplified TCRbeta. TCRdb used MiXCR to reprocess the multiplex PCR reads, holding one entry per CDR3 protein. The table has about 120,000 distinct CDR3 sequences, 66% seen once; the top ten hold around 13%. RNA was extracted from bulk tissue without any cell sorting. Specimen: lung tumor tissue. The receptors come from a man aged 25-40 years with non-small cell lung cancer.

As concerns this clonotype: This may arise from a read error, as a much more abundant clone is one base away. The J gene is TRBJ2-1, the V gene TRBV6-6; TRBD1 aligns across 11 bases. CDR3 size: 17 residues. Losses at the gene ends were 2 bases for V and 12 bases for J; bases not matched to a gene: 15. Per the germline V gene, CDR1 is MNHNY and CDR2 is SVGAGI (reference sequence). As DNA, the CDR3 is TGTGCCAGCAGTTACCCGGGCCATGGGACAGGGGGAACTGGGCAGTTCTTC. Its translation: CASSYPGHGTGGTGQFF.

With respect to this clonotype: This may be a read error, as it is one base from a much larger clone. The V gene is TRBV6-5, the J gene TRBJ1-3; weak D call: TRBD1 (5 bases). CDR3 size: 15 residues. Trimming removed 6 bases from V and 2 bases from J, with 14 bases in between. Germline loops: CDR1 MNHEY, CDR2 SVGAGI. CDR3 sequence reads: CASRRRGGTGNTIYF. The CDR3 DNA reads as TGTGCCAGCAGGCGAAGGGGAGGGACTGGAAACACCATATATTTT.

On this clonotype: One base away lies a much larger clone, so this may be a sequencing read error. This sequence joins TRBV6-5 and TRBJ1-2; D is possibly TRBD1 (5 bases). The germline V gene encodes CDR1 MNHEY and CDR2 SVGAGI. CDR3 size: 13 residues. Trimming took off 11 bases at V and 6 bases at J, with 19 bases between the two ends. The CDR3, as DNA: TGTGCCTGCTCCGTCGGGGGAAGGGATGGCTACACCTTC. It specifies CACSVGGRDGYTF.

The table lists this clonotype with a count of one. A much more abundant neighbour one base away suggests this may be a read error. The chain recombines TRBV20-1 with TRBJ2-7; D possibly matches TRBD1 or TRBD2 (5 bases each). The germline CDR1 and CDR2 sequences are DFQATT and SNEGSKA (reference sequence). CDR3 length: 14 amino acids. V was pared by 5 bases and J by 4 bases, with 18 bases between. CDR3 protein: CSASPSGTVYEQYF. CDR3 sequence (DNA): TGCAGTGCTTCACCCTCCGGGACGGTGTACGAGCAGTACTTC.

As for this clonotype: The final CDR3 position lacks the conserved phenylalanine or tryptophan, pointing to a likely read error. CDR3 sequence (DNA): TGTGCCAGCAGTCGCGGGGCGAGTGGAAACACCATATATTCT. Protein product: CASSRGASGNTIYS. The chain is built from TRBV12-3 or TRBV12-4 and TRBJ1-3; possibly TRBD1 for D (5 bases). Trimming took off 5 bases at V and 3 bases at J, with 11 bases between the two ends. The CDR3 is made up of 14 amino acids.

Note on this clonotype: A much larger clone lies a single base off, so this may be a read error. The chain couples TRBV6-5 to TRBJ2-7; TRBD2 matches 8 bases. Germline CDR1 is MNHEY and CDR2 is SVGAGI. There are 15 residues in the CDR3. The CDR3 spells CASSSTGTRNYKQYF. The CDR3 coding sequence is TGTGCCAGCAGTTCCACCGGGACTAGAAACTACAAGCAGTACTTC.

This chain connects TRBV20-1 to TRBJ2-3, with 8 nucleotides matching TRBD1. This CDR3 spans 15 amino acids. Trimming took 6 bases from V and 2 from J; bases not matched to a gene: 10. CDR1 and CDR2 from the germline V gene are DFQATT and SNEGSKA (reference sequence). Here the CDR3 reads CSACRTGWATDTQYF. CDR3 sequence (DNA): TGCAGTGCATGTAGGACAGGGTGGGCCACAGATACGCAGTATTTT.

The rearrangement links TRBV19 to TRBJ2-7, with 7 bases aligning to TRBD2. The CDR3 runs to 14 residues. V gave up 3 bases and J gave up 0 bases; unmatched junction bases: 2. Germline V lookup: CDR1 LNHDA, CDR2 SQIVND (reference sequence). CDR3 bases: TGTGCCAGTAGTATCGGCGGGGGCTCCTACGAGCAGTACTTC. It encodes CASSIGGGSYEQYF.

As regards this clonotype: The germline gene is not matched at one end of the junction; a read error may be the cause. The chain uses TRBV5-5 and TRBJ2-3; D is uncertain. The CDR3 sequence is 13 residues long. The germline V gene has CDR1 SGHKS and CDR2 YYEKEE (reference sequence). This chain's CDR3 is CTSSVHPADTEYF. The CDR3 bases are TGTACCAGCAGCGTCCACCCCGCAGATACGGAGTATTTT.

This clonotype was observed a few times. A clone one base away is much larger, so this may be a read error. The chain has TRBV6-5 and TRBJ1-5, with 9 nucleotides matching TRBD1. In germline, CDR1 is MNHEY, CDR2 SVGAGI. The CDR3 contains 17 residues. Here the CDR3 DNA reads TGTGCCAGCCGAAAGTCCGGGACAGGGCATCGGGATCAGTCCCAGCATTTT. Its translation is CASRKSGTGHRDQSQHF.

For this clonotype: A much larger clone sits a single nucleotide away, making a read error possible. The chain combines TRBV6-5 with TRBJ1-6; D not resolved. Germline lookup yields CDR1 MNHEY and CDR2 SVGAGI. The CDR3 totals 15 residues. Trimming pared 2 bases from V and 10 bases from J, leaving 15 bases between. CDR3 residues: CASSYPSPDLSPLHF. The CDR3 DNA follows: TGTGCCAGCAGTTACCCATCCCCCGATTTGTCACCCCTCCACTTT.

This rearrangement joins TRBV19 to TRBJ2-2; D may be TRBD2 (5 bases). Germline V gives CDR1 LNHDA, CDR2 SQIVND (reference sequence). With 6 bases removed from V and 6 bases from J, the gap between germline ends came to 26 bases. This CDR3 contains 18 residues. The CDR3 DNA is TGTGCCAGTAGCAAGGCTAGCTGGAGGAGTTTGAGACCCGGGGAGCTGTTTTTT. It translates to CASSKASWRSLRPGELFF. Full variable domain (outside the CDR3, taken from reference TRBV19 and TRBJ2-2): DGGITQSPKYLFRKEGQNVTLSCEQNLNHDAMYWYRQDPGQGLRLIYYSQIVNDFQKGDIAEGYSVSREKKESFPLTVTSAQKNPTAFYLCASSKASWRSLRPGELFFGEGSRLTVL.

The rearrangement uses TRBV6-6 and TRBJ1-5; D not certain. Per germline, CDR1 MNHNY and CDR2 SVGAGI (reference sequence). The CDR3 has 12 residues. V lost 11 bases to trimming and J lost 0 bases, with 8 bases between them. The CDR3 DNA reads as TGTGCCCGGGCAGATAGCAATCAGCCCCAGCATTTT. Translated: CARADSNQPQHF.

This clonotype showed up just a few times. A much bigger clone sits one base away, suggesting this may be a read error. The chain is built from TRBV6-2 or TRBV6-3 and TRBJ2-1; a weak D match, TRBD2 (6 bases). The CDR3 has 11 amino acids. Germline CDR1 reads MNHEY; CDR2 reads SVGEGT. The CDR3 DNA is TGTGCCAGCACGAGGGGCCGGGAGCAGTCCTTC. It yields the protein CASTRGREQSF.

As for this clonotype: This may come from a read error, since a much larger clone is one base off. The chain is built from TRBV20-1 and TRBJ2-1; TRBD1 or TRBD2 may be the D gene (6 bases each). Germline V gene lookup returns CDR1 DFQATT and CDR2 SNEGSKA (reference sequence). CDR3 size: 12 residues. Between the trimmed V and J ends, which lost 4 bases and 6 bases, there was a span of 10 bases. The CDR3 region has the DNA TGCAGTGCTATAGGAGGGGGCAATGAGCAGTTCTTC. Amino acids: CSAIGGGNEQFF.

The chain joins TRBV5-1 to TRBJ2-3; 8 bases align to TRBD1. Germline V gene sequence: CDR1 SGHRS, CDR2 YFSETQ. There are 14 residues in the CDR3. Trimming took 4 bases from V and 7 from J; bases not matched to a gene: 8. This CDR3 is CASSRGQGTYTQYF. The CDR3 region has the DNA TGCGCCAGCAGCCGAGGACAGGGCACGTATACGCAGTATTTT.

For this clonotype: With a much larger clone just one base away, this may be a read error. The DNA of the CDR3 is TGTGCCAGCGGCTTGCCAGGGGCGTTGGTTGATGAGCAGTTCTTC. Its translation is CASGLPGALVDEQFF. The chain links TRBV5-6 to TRBJ2-1, with D possibly matching TRBD1 (6 bases). Germline V gene lookup returns CDR1 SGHDT and CDR2 YYEEEE. This CDR3 is 15 amino acids long.

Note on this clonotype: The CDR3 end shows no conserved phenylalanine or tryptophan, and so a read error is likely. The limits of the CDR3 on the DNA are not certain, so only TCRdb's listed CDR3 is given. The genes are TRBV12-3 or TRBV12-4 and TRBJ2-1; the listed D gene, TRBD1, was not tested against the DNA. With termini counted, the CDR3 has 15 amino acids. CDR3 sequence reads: CASSRPGGGNNEEFL.

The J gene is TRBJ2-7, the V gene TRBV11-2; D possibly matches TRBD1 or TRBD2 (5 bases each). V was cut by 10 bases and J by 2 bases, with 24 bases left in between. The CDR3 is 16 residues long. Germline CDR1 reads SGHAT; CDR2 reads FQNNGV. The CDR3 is CAISLEELRGTYEQYF. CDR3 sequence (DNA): TGTGCCATTAGCTTAGAAGAATTGAGGGGAACCTACGAGCAGTACTTC.